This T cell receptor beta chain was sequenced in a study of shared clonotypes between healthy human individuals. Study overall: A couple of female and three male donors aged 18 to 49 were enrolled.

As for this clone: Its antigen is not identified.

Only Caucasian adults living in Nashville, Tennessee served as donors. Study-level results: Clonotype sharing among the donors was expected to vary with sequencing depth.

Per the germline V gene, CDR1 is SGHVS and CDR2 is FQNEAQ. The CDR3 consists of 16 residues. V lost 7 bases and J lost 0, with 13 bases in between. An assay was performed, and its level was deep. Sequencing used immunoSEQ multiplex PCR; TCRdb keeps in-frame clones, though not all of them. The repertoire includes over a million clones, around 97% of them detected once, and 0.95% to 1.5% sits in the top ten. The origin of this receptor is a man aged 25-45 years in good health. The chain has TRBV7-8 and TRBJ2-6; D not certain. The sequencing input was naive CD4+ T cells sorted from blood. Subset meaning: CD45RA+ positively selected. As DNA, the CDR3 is TGTGCCAGCAAGACGGAAAAGGCCTCTGGGGCCAACGTCCTGACTTTC. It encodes CASKTEKASGANVLTF.